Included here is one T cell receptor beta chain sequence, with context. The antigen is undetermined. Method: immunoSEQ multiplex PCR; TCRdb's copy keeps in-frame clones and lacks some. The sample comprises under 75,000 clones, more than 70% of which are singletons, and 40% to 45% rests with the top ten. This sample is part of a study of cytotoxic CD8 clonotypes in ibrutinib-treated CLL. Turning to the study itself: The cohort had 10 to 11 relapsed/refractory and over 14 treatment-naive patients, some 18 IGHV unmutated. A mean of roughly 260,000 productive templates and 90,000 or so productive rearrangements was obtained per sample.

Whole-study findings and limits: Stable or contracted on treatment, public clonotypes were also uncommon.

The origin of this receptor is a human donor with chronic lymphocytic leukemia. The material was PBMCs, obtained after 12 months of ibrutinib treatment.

CDR3 bases: TGTGCCAGCAGTTACTCTCCGCTAGCGGGAGCAGATACGCAGTATTTT. This translates into CASSYSPLAGADTQYF. The genes are TRBV6-6 and TRBJ2-3; 10 bases agree with TRBD2. Germline CDR1 reads MNHNY; CDR2 reads SVGAGI (reference sequence). The CDR3 runs 16 residues. V dropped 0 bases and J dropped 4; count of bases not matched to a gene: 4.